This record covers a single T cell receptor beta chain. The antigen is not known. The data stem from a study of regulatory T cells in long-lasting Graves disease. This CDR3 has 15 amino acids. V trimming: 3 bases; J trimming: 8 bases; junction bases outside the gene matches: 8. In germline, CDR1 is MDHEN, CDR2 SYDVKM. As for time point: newly diagnosed GD, antithyroid drugs for less than 3 months. TCR sequences were obtained from RNA taken from PBMCs. The study, taken as a whole, reports: Public clonotype sharing was higher in persistent than newly diagnosed patients.

The TCR beta library used iRepertoire HTBI primers with Arm-PCR amplification of CDR3. From the multiplex PCR reads, TCRdb called clonotypes with MiXCR, one entry per CDR3 protein. Of roughly 610,000 distinct CDR3 sequences detected, 15% to 20% appear once; the ten largest clones hold more than 10%. The same sample was also studied in work on T cells in Graves' hyperthyroidism and ophthalmopathy.

Specimen: peripheral blood mononuclear cells (PBMCs), collected at new diagnosis, from a patient treated with antithyroid drugs. The chain uses TRBV28 and TRBJ2-2; 8 positions match TRBD2. The receptor was derived from a young man with Graves disease. Here the CDR3 DNA reads TGTGCCAGCAGTTTGGTCCGGGAGGGCCGGGGGGAGCTGTTTTTT. It yields the protein CASSLVREGRGELFF.